This T cell receptor (beta chain) appears in the sequencing data of a study of T cells in Graves' hyperthyroidism and ophthalmopathy. Study results and limitations: Among clonotypes expanded in thyroid above 0.001, most were also found in blood.

This clonotype showed up many times. What it binds is not known. V trimming: 1 base; J trimming: 2 bases; junction bases outside the gene matches: 4. CDR1 and CDR2 from the germline V gene are SQVTM and ANQGSEA. This CDR3 has 14 residues. Amplified TCR beta CDR3 regions derived from RNA transcripts. The HTBI primer set served for first-round RT-PCR of the TCR CDR3. From the multiplex PCR reads, TCRdb called clonotypes with MiXCR, one entry per CDR3 protein. The sample carries a few hundred thousand distinct CDR3 sequences, 40% to 55% recorded once. The sequenced material came from peripheral blood or thyroid tissue (not recorded which). The clonotype originates from a woman between 18 and 29 years old with Graves' hyperthyroidism. This chain joins TRBV29-1 and TRBJ2-5; TRBD2 matches 7 bases. This chain's CDR3 is CSVEGTSDQETQYF. CDR3 bases: TGCAGCGTTGAAGGGACTAGTGATCAAGAGACCCAGTACTTC.